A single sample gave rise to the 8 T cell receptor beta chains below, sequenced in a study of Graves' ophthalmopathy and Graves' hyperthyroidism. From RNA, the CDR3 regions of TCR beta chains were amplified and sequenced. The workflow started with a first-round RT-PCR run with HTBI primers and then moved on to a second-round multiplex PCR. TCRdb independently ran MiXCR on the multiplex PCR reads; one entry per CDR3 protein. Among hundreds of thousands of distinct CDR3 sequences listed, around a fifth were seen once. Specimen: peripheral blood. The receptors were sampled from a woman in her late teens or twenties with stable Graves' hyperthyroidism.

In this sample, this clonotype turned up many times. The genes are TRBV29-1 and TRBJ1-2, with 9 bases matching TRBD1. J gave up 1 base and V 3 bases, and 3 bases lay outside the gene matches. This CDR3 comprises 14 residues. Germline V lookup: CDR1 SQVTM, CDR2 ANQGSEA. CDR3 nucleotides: TGCAGCGTTGATGGGACAGGGAGTAACTATGGCTACACCTTC. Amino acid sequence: CSVDGTGSNYGYTF.

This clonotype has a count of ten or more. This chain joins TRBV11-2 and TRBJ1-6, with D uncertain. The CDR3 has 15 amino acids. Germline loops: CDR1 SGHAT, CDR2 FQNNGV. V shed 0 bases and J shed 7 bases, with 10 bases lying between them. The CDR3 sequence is CASSLDPGRNSPLHF. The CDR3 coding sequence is TGTGCCAGCAGCTTAGATCCGGGCAGAAATTCACCCCTCCACTTT.

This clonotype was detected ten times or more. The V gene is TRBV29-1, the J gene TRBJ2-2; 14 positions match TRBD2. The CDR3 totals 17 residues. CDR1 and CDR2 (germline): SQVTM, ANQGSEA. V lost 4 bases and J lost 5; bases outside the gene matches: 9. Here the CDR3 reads CSVAGLAGAEGTGELFF. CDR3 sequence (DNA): TGCAGCGTTGCGGGACTAGCGGGAGCGGAGGGTACCGGGGAGCTGTTTTTT.

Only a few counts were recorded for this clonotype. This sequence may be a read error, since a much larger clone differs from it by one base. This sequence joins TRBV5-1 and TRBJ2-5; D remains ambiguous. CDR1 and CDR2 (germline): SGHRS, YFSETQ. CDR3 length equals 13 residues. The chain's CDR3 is CASSLVKAETKYF. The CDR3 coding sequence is TGCGCCAGCAGCTTGGTCAAGGCCGAGACCAAGTACTTC. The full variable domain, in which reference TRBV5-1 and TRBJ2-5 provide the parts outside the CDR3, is KAGVTQTPRYLIKTRGQQVTLSCSPISGHRSVSWYQQTPGQGLQFLFEYFSETQRNKGNFPGRFSGRQFSNSRSEMNVSTLELGDSALYLCASSLVKAETKYFGPGTRLLVL.

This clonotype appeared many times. The CDR3 DNA reads TGTGCCAGCAGTGTAGCGGGTTCGGGAGAGCAGTACTTC. It translates to CASSVAGSGEQYF. The chain joins TRBV6-1 to TRBJ2-7, with 7 bases that match TRBD2. This CDR3 is built from 13 residues. With V trimmed by 4 bases and J by 7 bases, 7 bases remained unmatched. In germline, CDR1 is MNHNS, CDR2 SASEGT.

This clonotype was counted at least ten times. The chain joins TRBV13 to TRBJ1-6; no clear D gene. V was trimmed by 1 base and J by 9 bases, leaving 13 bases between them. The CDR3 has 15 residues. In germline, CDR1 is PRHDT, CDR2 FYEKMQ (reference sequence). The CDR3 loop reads CASSLVRAMGSPLHF. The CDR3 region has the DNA TGTGCCAGCAGCTTAGTTCGGGCAATGGGTTCACCCCTCCACTTT.

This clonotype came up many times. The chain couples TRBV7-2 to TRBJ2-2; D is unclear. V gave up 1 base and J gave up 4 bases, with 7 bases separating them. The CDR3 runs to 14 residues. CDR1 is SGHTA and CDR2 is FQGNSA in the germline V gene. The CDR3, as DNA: TGTGCCAGCAGCTTAGGTCGTTCCACCGGGGAGCTGTTTTTT. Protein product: CASSLGRSTGELFF.

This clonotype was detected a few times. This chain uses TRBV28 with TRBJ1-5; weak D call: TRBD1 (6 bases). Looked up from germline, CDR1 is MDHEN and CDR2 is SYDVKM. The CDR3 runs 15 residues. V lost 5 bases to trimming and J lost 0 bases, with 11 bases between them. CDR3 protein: CASSPQGNSNQPQHF. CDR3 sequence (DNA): TGTGCCAGCAGTCCCCAGGGGAATAGCAATCAGCCCCAGCATTTT. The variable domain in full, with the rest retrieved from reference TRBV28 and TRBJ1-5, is DVKVTQSSRYLVKRTGEKVFLECVQDMDHENMFWYRQDPGLGLRLIYFSYDVKMKEKGDIPEGYSVSREKKERFSLILESASTNQTSMYLCASSPQGNSNQPQHFGDGTRLSIL.